This TCR beta chain was recovered during a study of regulatory T cells in long-lasting Graves disease. Arm-PCR with iRepertoire HTBI primers amplified the CDR3 regions for these TCR beta libraries. One entry per CDR3 protein results from TCRdb running MiXCR on the multiplex PCR reads. The data show approximately 490,000 distinct CDR3 sequences, with around 15% seen just once and 10% to 15% held by the top ten. The time point is: newly diagnosed GD, antithyroid drugs for less than 3 months. The TCR library was made from RNA that had been extracted from PBMCs in TRIzol. This clonotype has at least ten counts. Trimming took 1 base from V and 2 from J, leaving 13 bases between them. The germline CDR1 and CDR2 sequences are DFQATT and SNEGSKA (reference sequence). CDR3 length: 15 amino acids. These data were also reused for a study on T cells in Graves' hyperthyroidism and ophthalmopathy.

Sample: peripheral blood mononuclear cells (PBMCs), taken at new diagnosis, from a patient treated with antithyroid drugs. The clonotype was recovered from a man aged 35 to 55 with Graves disease. The V call is TRBV20-1, the J call TRBJ2-3; maybe TRBD2 (5 bases). The CDR3 DNA is TGCAGTGCTAGAGCCCTCACGGGATCCACAGATACGCAGTATTTT. Protein sequence: CSARALTGSTDTQYF.